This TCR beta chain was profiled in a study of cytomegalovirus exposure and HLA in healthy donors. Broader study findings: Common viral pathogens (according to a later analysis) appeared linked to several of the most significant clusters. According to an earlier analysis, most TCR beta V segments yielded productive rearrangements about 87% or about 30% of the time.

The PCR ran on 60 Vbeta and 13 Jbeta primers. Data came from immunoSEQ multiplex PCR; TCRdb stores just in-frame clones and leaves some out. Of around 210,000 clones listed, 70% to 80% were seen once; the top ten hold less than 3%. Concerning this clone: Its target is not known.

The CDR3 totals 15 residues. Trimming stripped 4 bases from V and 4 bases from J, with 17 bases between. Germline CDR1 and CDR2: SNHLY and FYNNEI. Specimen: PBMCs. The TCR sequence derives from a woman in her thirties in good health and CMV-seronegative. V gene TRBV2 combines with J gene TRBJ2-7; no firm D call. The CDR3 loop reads CASSGPAGTLYEQYF. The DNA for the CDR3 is TGTGCCAGCAGTGGGCCAGCAGGTACCCTTTACGAGCAGTACTTC.